Below, 26 T cell receptor beta chains from the same sample are listed, as sequenced in a study of cytomegalovirus exposure and HLA in healthy donors. PCR involved 60 Vbeta and 13 Jbeta primers. Only in-frame clones appear in the TCRdb table, and some are missing; sequencing was by immunoSEQ multiplex PCR. Seen here are about 280,000 clones, 70% to 90% observed once, and the top ten hold 2% to 3%. The sample consisted of PBMCs. The receptors originated from a woman aged 18-30 years in good health and CMV-seronegative.

The chain uses TRBV6-6 and TRBJ1-1; a possible D gene is TRBD1 (5 bases). The CDR3 has 14 amino acids. Germline CDR1 reads MNHNY; CDR2 reads SVGAGI (reference sequence). V was shortened by 5 bases and J by 6 bases, with 16 bases between the two germline ends. The CDR3 coding sequence is TGTGCCAGCAGTGGCCAAACGGGGGACGCTGAAGCTTTCTTT. As protein: CASSGQTGDAEAFF.

This sequence joins TRBV30 and TRBJ2-7; a possible D gene is TRBD1 (6 bases). Trimming left V 5 bases short and J 2 bases short, with 10 bases between. Per germline, CDR1 GTSNPN and CDR2 SVGIG (reference sequence). This CDR3 has 12 residues. In DNA, the CDR3 is TGTGCCTGGCATGCAGGGGCCTACGAGCAGTACTTC. Its translation: CAWHAGAYEQYF.

The table lists this clone with a few counts. The V and J genes are TRBV2 and TRBJ1-1; TRBD1 matches at 8 bases. J was trimmed by 10 bases and V by 0 bases; bases with no gene match: 7. CDR1 is SNHLY and CDR2 is FYNNEI in the germline V gene. This CDR3 is built from 14 residues. The CDR3 here is CASSEAGWQGAAFF. DNA of the CDR3: TGTGCCAGCAGTGAAGCAGGGTGGCAGGGGGCAGCTTTCTTT.

The chain joins TRBV30 to TRBJ1-1, with D maybe TRBD1 (5 bases). Germline lookup yields CDR1 GTSNPN and CDR2 SVGIG (reference sequence). CDR3 length: 13 amino acids. V lost 8 bases and J lost 1, with 14 bases in between. The CDR3 spells CAGRQFSNTEAFF. CDR3 nucleotide sequence: TGTGCCGGGCGACAGTTTTCGAACACTGAAGCTTTCTTT.

This chain connects TRBV27 to TRBJ2-3; a weak D match, TRBD2 (5 bases). The CDR3 contains 16 residues. The V end was cut by 3 bases, the J end by 1 base, with 14 bases between. Germline CDR1 is MNHEY and CDR2 is SMNVEV (reference sequence). This CDR3 is CASSFLAEGGTDTQYF. CDR3 sequence (DNA): TGTGCCAGCAGTTTTCTTGCCGAGGGAGGCACAGATACGCAGTATTTT.

The chain joins TRBV5-1 to TRBJ1-1; 9 positions agree with TRBD1. V lost 6 bases and J lost 7; bases outside the gene matches: 10. This CDR3 region has 14 residues. CDR1 is SGHRS, CDR2 YFSETQ, per germline. CDR3 sequence: CASNWDRESHEAFF. CDR3 nucleotide sequence: TGCGCCAGCAACTGGGACAGGGAATCGCATGAAGCTTTCTTT.

The chain carries TRBV18 and TRBJ1-2, with TRBD1 as a possible D gene (6 bases). The CDR3 contains 15 residues. The germline V gene has CDR1 KGHSH and CDR2 LQKENI. Trimming pared 8 bases from V and 4 bases from J, leaving 20 bases between. The CDR3 region is CASTAFAGGSYGYTF. CDR3 DNA: TGTGCCAGCACCGCTTTCGCGGGGGGCAGCTATGGCTACACCTTC.

This clone was counted once. The rearrangement links TRBV6-1 to TRBJ1-5, with 8 bases that match TRBD1. The junction had 8 bases not matched to a gene; V was cut back by 6 bases and J by 7 bases. This CDR3 has 14 residues. Germline V gives CDR1 MNHNS, CDR2 SASEGT. CDR3 bases: TGTGCCAGCAGACAAACAGGGGGGGAACAGCCCCAGCATTTT. It yields the protein CASRQTGGEQPQHF.

CDR3 amino acids: CASSFTGWQEDTIYF. CDR3 in DNA: TGCGCCAGCAGCTTCACCGGATGGCAGGAGGACACCATATATTTT. The V call is TRBV5-1, the J call TRBJ1-3; no firm D call. The CDR3 is made up of 15 amino acids. Germline loops: CDR1 SGHRS, CDR2 YFSETQ. Trimming took 2 bases from V and 8 from J, leaving 17 bases between them.

This clone was detected only once. The V and J genes are TRBV6-1 and TRBJ1-5; 11 nucleotides align to TRBD1. CDR3 length equals 13 residues. Germline V gives CDR1 MNHNS, CDR2 SASEGT. V gave up 6 bases and J gave up 11 bases; unmatched junction bases: 6. CDR3 sequence (DNA): TGTGCCAGCAGCTATAGGACAGGGGGCGCCCAGCATTTT. Protein sequence: CASSYRTGGAQHF.

CDR3 sequence (DNA): TGTGCCAGCAGCTTAGCGCAGGGTAACTATGGCTACACCTTC. Its protein is CASSLAQGNYGYTF. V is TRBV7-9 and J is TRBJ1-2; maybe TRBD1 (5 bases). V was clipped by 0 bases and J by 1 base, with 6 bases between them. This CDR3 has 14 amino acids. The germline V gene encodes CDR1 SEHNR and CDR2 FQNEAQ (reference sequence). The whole variable domain, remainder taken from reference TRBV7-9 and TRBJ1-2, is DTGVSQNPRHKITKRGQNVTFRCDPISEHNRLYWYRQTLGQGPEFLTYFQNEAQLEKSRLLSDRFSAERPKGSFSTLEIQRTEQGDSAMYLCASSLAQGNYGYTFGSGTRLTVV.

This clone was found a few times. V is TRBV18 and J is TRBJ1-1; no definite D call. V lost 1 base, J lost 2 bases, and 11 bases lay in between. There are 15 residues in the CDR3. Germline values: CDR1 KGHSH, CDR2 LQKENI. The CDR3 protein is CASSPQDLVNTEAFF. In DNA, the CDR3 is TGTGCCAGCTCACCACAAGACTTGGTTAACACTGAAGCTTTCTTT.

The chain has TRBV7-9 and TRBJ2-2; D possibly corresponds to TRBD1 (7 bases). The CDR3 covers 17 residues. The germline V gene has CDR1 SEHNR and CDR2 FQNEAQ (reference sequence). V lost 5 bases, J lost 2 bases, and 18 bases lay in between. The CDR3 protein is CASSPSRGTENTGELFF. CDR3 coding DNA: TGTGCCAGCAGCCCCAGTCGGGGGACAGAAAACACCGGGGAGCTGTTTTTT.

This chain joins TRBV12-5 and TRBJ2-3; TRBD2 matches 8 bases. CDR3 length: 17 amino acids. The germline gives CDR1 LGHNT, CDR2 FRNRAP. V dropped 5 bases and J dropped 0; count of bases not matched to a gene: 10. CDR3 loop: CASGVTSVGSSTDTQYF. The CDR3 DNA reads as TGTGCTAGTGGTGTGACTAGCGTCGGTTCTAGCACAGATACGCAGTATTTT.

The chain uses TRBV6-4 and TRBJ2-3; 7 bases fit TRBD2. This CDR3 has 16 amino acids. Germline CDR1 is MRHNA and CDR2 is SNTAGT. Trimming cost V 2 bases and J 1 base; bases outside gene matches: 6. CDR3 nucleotides: TGTGCCAGCAGTGACACAAGTGGGGGGGGCACAGATACGCAGTATTTT. It is translated as CASSDTSGGGTDTQYF.

CDR3 sequence (DNA): TGTGCCAGCAGCCAGGGGGGTGGGATGACTGAAGCTTTCTTT. As protein: CASSQGGGMTEAFF. This chain joins TRBV9 and TRBJ1-1, with 7 bases identical to TRBD1. The CDR3 sequence is 14 residues long. V dropped 4 bases and J dropped 5; count of bases not matched to a gene: 8. The germline V gene encodes CDR1 SGDLS and CDR2 YYNGEE.

This chain connects TRBV9 to TRBJ1-5, with TRBD1 as a possible D gene (6 bases). The length of the CDR3 is 14 residues. Germline lookup yields CDR1 SGDLS and CDR2 YYNGEE. The ends were cut back, 7 bases at V and 7 bases at J, with 18 bases in the middle. In nucleotides, the CDR3 is TGTGCCAGCGGGGGGGAGGGGGTCGGGCAGCCCCAGCATTTT. This gives the protein CASGGEGVGQPQHF. Looking up the rest from reference TRBV9 and TRBJ1-5 gives the full variable domain: DSGVTQTPKHLITATGQRVTLRCSPRSGDLSVYWYQQSLDQGLQFLIQYYNGEERAKGNILERFSAQQFPDLHSELNLSSLELGDSALYFCASGGEGVGQPQHFGDGTRLSIL.

The rearrangement links TRBV5-1 to TRBJ1-6, with TRBD1 matching over 9 bases. Germline loops: CDR1 SGHRS, CDR2 YFSETQ. The CDR3 loop spans 17 amino acids. V shed 0 bases and J 5 bases; nucleotides not matched to a gene: 6. This chain's CDR3 is CASSLDGTGNHNSPLHF. The CDR3 DNA sequence: TGCGCCAGCAGCTTGGATGGGACAGGGAATCATAATTCACCCCTCCACTTT.

This chain joins TRBV6-1 and TRBJ1-2; 8 bases are shared with TRBD1. The CDR3 runs 19 residues. The junction had 22 bases not matched to a gene; V was cut back by 2 bases and J by 8 bases. Germline V CDR1 and CDR2: MNHNS, SASEGT. CDR3 amino acids: CASSESLWGQVREVRGYTF. In nucleotides, the CDR3 is TGTGCCAGCAGTGAATCCCTGTGGGGACAGGTTAGGGAAGTCCGGGGCTACACCTTC.

This chain links TRBV2 with TRBJ2-7; tentatively, D is TRBD1 (6 bases). Looked up from germline, CDR1 is SNHLY and CDR2 is FYNNEI. The CDR3 loop spans 14 amino acids. V lost 5 bases to trimming and J lost 2 bases, with 13 bases between them. CDR3 DNA sequence: TGTGCCAGCAGTAGGGGGAAGGGCCCCTACGAGCAGTACTTC. Translation: CASSRGKGPYEQYF.

J is TRBJ1-1 and V is TRBV6-1; maybe TRBD1 (6 bases). The ends were cut back, 0 bases at V and 4 bases at J, with 24 bases in the middle. The germline gives CDR1 MNHNS, CDR2 SASEGT. The CDR3 loop spans 19 amino acids. The CDR3 coding sequence is TGTGCCAGCAGTGAAGCGGGAGGGCAGGGGCGTCTTCTTAGCACTGAAGCTTTCTTT. Translated, it gives CASSEAGGQGRLLSTEAFF.

The chain has TRBV19 and TRBJ1-1; D possibly corresponds to TRBD1 (5 bases). The length of the CDR3 is 12 residues. In germline, CDR1 is LNHDA, CDR2 SQIVND (reference sequence). Between the trimmed V and J ends, which lost 7 bases and 9 bases, there was a span of 15 bases. This CDR3 is CASMTERTQAFF. Written as DNA, the CDR3 is TGTGCCAGTATGACAGAACGAACCCAAGCTTTCTTT.

V usage is TRBV6-1 and J usage is TRBJ2-3; D is unresolved. This CDR3 region has 15 residues. V dropped 1 base and J dropped 0 bases, with 8 bases sitting between them. Germline values: CDR1 MNHNS, CDR2 SASEGT. The CDR3 DNA sequence: TGTGCCAGCAGTGAAGGATCACATAGCACAGATACGCAGTATTTT. Translating gives CASSEGSHSTDTQYF.

The genes are TRBV4-1 and TRBJ1-2, with D perhaps TRBD1 (6 bases). V lost 2 bases to trimming and J lost 13 bases, with 11 bases between them. The CDR3 consists of 11 residues. Germline CDR1 reads MGHRA; CDR2 reads YSYEKL. CDR3 bases: TGCGCCAGCAGCCAAAGGAACAGGGCCACCTTC. This sequence encodes CASSQRNRATF.

The chain is built from TRBV7-9 and TRBJ2-5, with 9 bases identical to TRBD2. Germline CDR1 reads SEHNR; CDR2 reads FQNEAQ (reference sequence). The CDR3 extends over 16 amino acids. Trimming cost V 4 bases and J 5 bases; bases outside gene matches: 11. For the CDR3, the DNA is TGTGCCAGCAGCTCGAGCGGGGGGACCAAGATGGAGACCCAGTACTTC. Its protein is CASSSSGGTKMETQYF.

This clone occurred a few times. The chain is built from TRBV10-1 and TRBJ2-7; possible D gene TRBD1, 6 bases. Germline V gene sequence: CDR1 WNHNN, CDR2 SYGVQD (reference sequence). Deletions cut 0 bases from V and 7 bases from J, with 10 bases between. The CDR3 runs to 13 residues. The CDR3 protein is CASSESGQGEQYF. Written as DNA, the CDR3 is TGCGCCAGCAGTGAGTCAGGTCAGGGGGAGCAGTACTTC.